Each of the 9 T cell receptor beta chains below was sequenced from the same sample in a study of blood T cell repertoires in COVID-19. Method: immunoSEQ multiplex PCR; TCRdb's copy keeps in-frame clones and lacks some. The table has roughly 440,000 clones, around 88% seen once. The sample taken for sequencing was peripheral blood. Source of these receptors: a woman in her forties or fifties with COVID-19, enrolled during active disease.

The chain employs TRBV5-1 and TRBJ2-1; D is possibly TRBD1 (6 bases). Germline V lookup: CDR1 SGHRS, CDR2 YFSETQ. Trimming removed 2 bases from V and 15 bases from J, with 24 bases in between. The CDR3 consists of 15 residues. The CDR3 DNA is TGCGCCAGCAGCTTAACCGGGACAAATTCGAAAGTGGTGTTCTTC. The encoded protein is CASSLTGTNSKVVFF.

The chain carries TRBV12-3 or TRBV12-4 and TRBJ1-2; D is unclear. Trimming removed 2 bases at V and 9 bases at J, with 13 bases between. There are 13 residues in the CDR3. CDR3 in DNA: TGTGCCAGCAGTTTATCGGGCGAGGACTGCTACACCTTC. Its protein product is CASSLSGEDCYTF.

The chain joins TRBV13 to TRBJ1-1; possibly TRBD1 for D (5 bases). Trimming cost V 4 bases and J 6 bases, with 12 bases left between them. The CDR3 is made up of 13 amino acids. Germline CDR1 and CDR2: PRHDT and FYEKMQ (reference sequence). CDR3 bases: TGTGCCAGCAGCTCGGCCGGGGGACCTGAAGCTTTCTTT. Amino acid sequence: CASSSAGGPEAFF.

The gene calls are TRBV7-2 and TRBJ1-2, with 11 bases that match TRBD1. The CDR3 runs to 15 residues. CDR1 and CDR2 (germline): SGHTA, FQGNSA. V was clipped by 7 bases and J by 7 bases; unmatched bases: 11. CDR3 sequence (DNA): TGTGCCAGCACCCACCCCGGACAGGGGGCGCGTGGCTACACCTTC. It translates to CASTHPGQGARGYTF.

This clone has just a few counts. V is TRBV3-1 (or the pseudogene TRBV3-2) and J is TRBJ1-2; TRBD1 matches at 12 bases. Per germline, CDR1 LGHDT and CDR2 YNNKEL (reference sequence). V was clipped by 5 bases and J by 3 bases; unmatched bases: 10. The CDR3 consists of 17 residues. The CDR3 DNA reads TGTGCCAGCAGCTCCCCGGGACAGGGGGCTACAGACTATGGCTACACCTTC. It yields the protein CASSSPGQGATDYGYTF.

The chain carries TRBV3-1 (or the pseudogene TRBV3-2) and TRBJ2-7; possibly TRBD2 for D (5 bases). CDR1 and CDR2 from the germline V gene are LGHDT and YNNKEL (reference sequence). CDR3 length: 16 residues. The V gene lost 2 bases and the J gene lost 7 bases, with 21 bases spanning the gap. The CDR3 here is CASSQSFVSGVEEQYF. CDR3 nucleotide sequence: TGTGCCAGCAGCCAATCCTTCGTCTCCGGGGTCGAGGAGCAGTACTTC.

The chain is built from TRBV7-9 and TRBJ1-4, with D possibly being TRBD1 (6 bases). V lost 8 bases and J lost 8, with 15 bases in between. CDR1 is SEHNR and CDR2 is FQNEAQ in the germline V gene (reference sequence). This CDR3 contains 13 residues. The CDR3 protein is CASLRDTGEKLFF. Written as DNA, the CDR3 is TGTGCCAGCCTAAGGGACACGGGGGAAAAACTGTTTTTT.

The V call is TRBV6-1, the J call TRBJ1-2; 10 nucleotides match TRBD1. Unmatched junction bases numbered 9, after V lost 4 bases and J lost 7 bases. Germline values: CDR1 MNHNS, CDR2 SASEGT. This CDR3 contains 15 residues. CDR3 amino acids: CASSGTTGGVGGYTF. The CDR3 coding sequence is TGTGCCAGCAGTGGAACGACAGGGGGCGTAGGTGGCTACACCTTC.

There are a few counts of this clone. This sequence joins TRBV2 and TRBJ1-6, with D perhaps matching TRBD1 (6 bases). Per the germline V gene, CDR1 is SNHLY and CDR2 is FYNNEI. The CDR3 contains 15 residues. The V gene lost 2 bases and the J gene lost 8 bases, with 13 bases spanning the gap. The CDR3 loop is CASSEIRGYDSPLHF. The CDR3 DNA is TGTGCCAGCAGTGAAATCAGGGGATACGATTCACCCCTCCACTTT.